This T cell receptor (beta chain) came from a study of blood T cell repertoires in COVID-19. Study summary: The United States, Italy and Spain provided the acute and convalescent COVID-19 samples.

Under the authors' procedure: Amplifying reference gene primers gave estimates of nucleated cell counts. Only in-frame clones appear in the TCRdb table, and some are missing; sequencing was by immunoSEQ multiplex PCR. That table gives V, J and clone size, and the DNA gave D and trimming. This sample has 120,000 to 150,000 clones, with more than 80% found just once. The CDR3 runs 15 residues. Germline V CDR1 and CDR2: LGHDT, YNNKEL (reference sequence). The V gene lost 1 base and the J gene lost 5 bases, with 12 bases spanning the gap. The TCR originated in a human donor with acute or convalescent COVID-19. The donor label of this sample is uncertain. V and J are TRBV3-1 (or the pseudogene TRBV3-2) and TRBJ2-1; a weak D match, TRBD2 (5 bases). Source material: peripheral blood. CDR3 nucleotides: TGTGCCAGCAGCCAAGGAGGGTCCCTCCACAATGAGCAGTTCTTC. This translates into CASSQGGSLHNEQFF.